This T cell receptor beta chain was recorded in a study of T-cell reconstitution after alpha-beta-depleted transplantation in children. This CDR3 has 14 amino acids. Germline lookup yields CDR1 MDHEN and CDR2 SYDVKM. V gave up 5 bases and J gave up 3 bases, with 14 bases separating them. This clonotype was found many times. Preparation of the TCRbeta library used unique molecular identifiers. MiXCR, run by TCRdb on the PCR reads, gives a single entry per CDR3 protein. This table holds approximately 500,000 distinct CDR3 sequences, about 10% found once. The rearrangement links TRBV28 to TRBJ2-7; unclear D gene. This TCR came from a child under 10 years old with inherited bone marrow failure, due to receive a stem cell transplant. This sample comprised PBMCs, obtained before TCRalphabeta/CD19-depleted stem cell transplant. The chain's CDR3 is CASSPKTPHYEQYF. CDR3 coding DNA: TGTGCCAGCAGTCCTAAGACACCCCACTACGAGCAGTACTTC.